A single sample gave rise to the 21 T cell receptor beta chains below, sequenced in a study of T cells expressing NK-cell markers. TCRdb reprocessed the 5' RACE reads and keeps a single row for each CDR3 protein, giving no DNA. This table lists over 150,000 distinct CDR3 sequences. Sequenced input: blood T cells: a sorted CD56 or NKG2C T cell subset, CD4+ or CD8+ T cells, or bulk PBMC T cells (not recorded which). The receptor source for this set is a man aged 18 to 70 in good health.

V usage is TRBV2 and J usage is TRBJ2-1; as DNA is missing, the TRBD1 call by TCRdb cannot be tested. The CDR3 consists of 15 residues. Per the germline V gene, CDR1 is SNHLY and CDR2 is FYNNEI. The CDR3 is CASSGGLEDHNEQFF.

CDR3: CASSSTSGLYNEQFF. The V gene is TRBV5-1, the J gene TRBJ2-1; the D call of TRBD2 rests on TCRdb alone, since no DNA is present to check it. This CDR3 spans 15 amino acids. The germline gives CDR1 SGHRS, CDR2 YFSETQ.

V gene TRBV7-2 combines with J gene TRBJ2-1; TCRdb designates TRBD2, a call that cannot be tested without DNA. CDR1 and CDR2 (germline): SGHTA, FQGNSA. This CDR3 has 16 amino acids. The CDR3 loop is CASSLVSGTTYNEQFF.

The rearrangement links TRBV6-2 or TRBV6-3 to TRBJ1-2; TCRdb proposes TRBD1, but this gene call is untestable without DNA. CDR3 length: 13 residues. Germline assignment: CDR1 MNHEY and CDR2 SVGEGT. The CDR3 region is CASSTGTNYGYTF.

The J gene is TRBJ2-7, the V gene TRBV9; TCRdb's D call of TRBD2 is untestable without DNA. The CDR3 extends over 16 amino acids. Germline V lookup: CDR1 SGDLS, CDR2 YYNGEE. CDR3: CASSAAGRALSYEQYF.

The gene calls are TRBV7-9 and TRBJ1-5. Germline-derived CDR1 and CDR2 are SEHNR and FQNEAQ (reference sequence). There are 16 residues in the CDR3. This CDR3 reads CASSSGPVREDQPQHF. The entire variable domain, with the rest obtained from reference TRBV7-9 and TRBJ1-5, is as follows: DTGVSQNPRHKITKRGQNVTFRCDPISEHNRLYWYRQTLGQGPEFLTYFQNEAQLEKSRLLSDRFSAERPKGSFSTLEIQRTEQGDSAMYLCASSSGPVREDQPQHFGDGTRLSIL.

J is TRBJ1-1 and V is TRBV6-5; TCRdb's D call of TRBD1 is untestable without DNA. The V gene's germline CDR1 is MNHEY and CDR2 SVGAGI. There are 17 residues in the CDR3. The CDR3 protein is CASSYSDRSRWDTEAFF.

The chain uses TRBV20-1 and TRBJ2-7; TCRdb indicates TRBD1, and absent DNA this call remains unverified. Germline CDR1 reads DFQATT; CDR2 reads SNEGSKA (reference sequence). The length of the CDR3 is 16 residues. The CDR3 protein is CSARDLSGGDLYEQYF.

The J gene is TRBJ1-1, the V gene TRBV30. The CDR3 is 13 residues long. Germline-derived CDR1 and CDR2 are GTSNPN and SVGIG (reference sequence). CDR3: CAGEGPGLTEAFF.

The rearrangement links TRBV4-1 to TRBJ2-2; TCRdb lists TRBD1, though no DNA is available to test this call. This CDR3 spans 15 amino acids. Germline values: CDR1 MGHRA, CDR2 YSYEKL. The CDR3 spells CASSTQYPGPGELFF.

The V and J genes are TRBV10-3 and TRBJ2-1; TCRdb indicates TRBD1, and absent DNA this call remains unverified. Germline CDR1 and CDR2: ENHRY and SYGVKD. The CDR3 is made up of 13 amino acids. The CDR3 loop is CAITGPGYNEQFF.

The chain has TRBV5-6 and TRBJ1-6. Looked up from germline, CDR1 is SGHDT and CDR2 is YYEEEE. CDR3 size: 12 residues. The CDR3 loop is CASSFQNSPLHF. The variable domain in full, with the rest retrieved from reference TRBV5-6 and TRBJ1-6, is DAGVTQSPTHLIKTRGQQVTLRCSPKSGHDTVSWYQQALGQGPQFIFQYYEEEERQRGNFPDRFSGHQFPNYSSELNVNALLLGDSALYLCASSFQNSPLHFGNGTRLTVT.

The rearrangement joins TRBV4-1 to TRBJ2-7; TCRdb selects TRBD1, and the lack of DNA leaves this call unchecked. Germline V gene data show CDR1 as MGHRA and CDR2 as YSYEKL. The CDR3 spans 15 residues. CDR3 region: CASSQFGTGGSEQYF.

V gene TRBV15 combines with J gene TRBJ1-5; TCRdb indicates TRBD1, and absent DNA this call remains unverified. CDR1 is LNHNV and CDR2 is YYDKDF in the germline V gene (reference sequence). The CDR3 is 13 amino acids. The CDR3 here is CATSVTERGAQHF.

V usage is TRBV6-5 and J usage is TRBJ2-3; TCRdb designates TRBD2, a call that cannot be tested without DNA. The germline CDR1 and CDR2 sequences are MNHEY and SVGAGI. The CDR3 extends over 16 amino acids. This chain's CDR3 is CASSYAEYSGSDTQYF.

The chain links TRBV2 to TRBJ2-7; TCRdb gives TRBD1 as the D gene, but with no DNA this cannot be confirmed. The CDR3 consists of 13 residues. Germline V gene lookup returns CDR1 SNHLY and CDR2 FYNNEI. CDR3 amino acids: CASIGAPPSKQYF.

The chain employs TRBV19 and TRBJ1-2; as DNA is missing, the TRBD1 call by TCRdb cannot be tested. The CDR3 has 13 residues. Looked up from germline, CDR1 is LNHDA and CDR2 is SQIVND (reference sequence). The CDR3 is CASRTGYFYGYTF.

V and J are TRBV6-6 and TRBJ1-6; TCRdb outputs TRBD1, but without DNA this stays unchecked. In germline, CDR1 is MNHNY, CDR2 SVGAGI (reference sequence). The CDR3 is made up of 13 amino acids. CDR3 in amino acids: CASRREDNSPLHF.

V gene TRBV9 combines with J gene TRBJ2-3. CDR3 length: 15 amino acids. Germline CDR1 SGDLS, CDR2 YYNGEE. This CDR3 reads CASSHVDHSTDTQYF.

This chain links TRBV7-9 with TRBJ1-2; TCRdb's assignment of TRBD1 cannot be checked, as there is no DNA. Germline lookup yields CDR1 SEHNR and CDR2 FQNEAQ (reference sequence). The CDR3 extends over 17 amino acids. The CDR3: CASSLGRRGQGYYGYTF.

CDR3 loop: CASSQRGMGTPQDSTEAFF. This chain connects TRBV3-1 to TRBJ1-1; TCRdb's D call of TRBD1 is untestable without DNA. The CDR3 has 19 residues. CDR1 is LGHDT and CDR2 is YNNKEL in the germline V gene (reference sequence).